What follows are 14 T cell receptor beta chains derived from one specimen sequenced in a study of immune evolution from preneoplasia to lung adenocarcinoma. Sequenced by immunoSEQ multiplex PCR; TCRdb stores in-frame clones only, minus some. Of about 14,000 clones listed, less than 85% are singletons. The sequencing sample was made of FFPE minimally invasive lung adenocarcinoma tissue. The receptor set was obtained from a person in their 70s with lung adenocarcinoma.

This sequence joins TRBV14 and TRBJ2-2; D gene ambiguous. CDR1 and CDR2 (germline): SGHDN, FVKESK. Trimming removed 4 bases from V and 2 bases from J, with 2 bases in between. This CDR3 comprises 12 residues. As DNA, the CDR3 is TGTGCCAGCAGCCTCAACACCGGGGAGCTGTTTTTT. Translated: CASSLNTGELFF.

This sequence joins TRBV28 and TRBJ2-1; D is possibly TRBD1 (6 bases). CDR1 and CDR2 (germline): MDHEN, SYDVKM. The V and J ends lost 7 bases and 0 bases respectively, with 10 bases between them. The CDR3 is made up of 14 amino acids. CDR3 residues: CASTTGSSYNEQFF. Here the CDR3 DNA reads TGTGCCAGCACCACAGGGAGCTCCTACAATGAGCAGTTCTTC.

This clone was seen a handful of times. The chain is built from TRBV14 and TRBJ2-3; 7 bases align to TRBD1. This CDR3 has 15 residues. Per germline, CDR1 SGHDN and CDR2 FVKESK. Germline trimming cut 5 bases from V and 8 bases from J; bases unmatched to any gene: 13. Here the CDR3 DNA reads TGTGCCAGCAGCTTTCACCAGGGACAGCGTGGTACGCAGTATTTT. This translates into CASSFHQGQRGTQYF. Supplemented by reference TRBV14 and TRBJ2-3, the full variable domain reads EAGVTQFPSHSVIEKGQTVTLRCDPISGHDNLYWYRRVMGKEIKFLLHFVKESKQDESGMPNNRFLAERTGGTYSTLKVQPAELEDSGVYFCASSFHQGQRGTQYFGPGTRLTVL.

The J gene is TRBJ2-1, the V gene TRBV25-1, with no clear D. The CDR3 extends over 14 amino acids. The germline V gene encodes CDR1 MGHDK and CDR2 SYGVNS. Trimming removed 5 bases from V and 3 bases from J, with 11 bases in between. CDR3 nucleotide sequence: TGTGCCAGCAGTTTCCAGCGAAACTACAATGAGCAGTTCTTC. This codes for CASSFQRNYNEQFF.

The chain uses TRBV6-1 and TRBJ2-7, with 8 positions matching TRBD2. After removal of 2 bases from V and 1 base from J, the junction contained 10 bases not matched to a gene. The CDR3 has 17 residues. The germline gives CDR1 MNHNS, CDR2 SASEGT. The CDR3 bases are TGTGCCAGCAGTGAAATTCTTGGACTAGCTGCTTCCTACGAGCAGTACTTC. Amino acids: CASSEILGLAASYEQYF.

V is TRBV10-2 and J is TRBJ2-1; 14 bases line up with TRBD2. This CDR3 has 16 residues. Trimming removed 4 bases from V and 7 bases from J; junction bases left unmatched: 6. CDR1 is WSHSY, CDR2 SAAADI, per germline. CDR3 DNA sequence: TGCGCCAGCAGTGGCCCCGGGACTAGCGGGAGTAATGAGCAGTTCTTC. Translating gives CASSGPGTSGSNEQFF.

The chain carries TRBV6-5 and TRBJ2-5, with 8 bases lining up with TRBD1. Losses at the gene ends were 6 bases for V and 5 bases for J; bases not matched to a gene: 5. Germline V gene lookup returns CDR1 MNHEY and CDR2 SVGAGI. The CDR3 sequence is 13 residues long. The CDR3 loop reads CASSQTGGETQYF. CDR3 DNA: TGTGCCAGCAGCCAAACAGGGGGGGAGACCCAGTACTTC.

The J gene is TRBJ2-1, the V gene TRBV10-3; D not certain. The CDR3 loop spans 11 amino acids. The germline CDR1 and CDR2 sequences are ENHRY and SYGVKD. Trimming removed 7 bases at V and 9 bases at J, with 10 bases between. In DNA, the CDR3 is TGTGCCATCAAGTCCGGACGTGAGCAGTTCTTC. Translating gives CAIKSGREQFF.

The CDR3 here is CASVALAGFSYEQYF. DNA for the CDR3: TGTGCCAGCGTGGCCCTAGCGGGGTTCTCCTACGAGCAGTACTTC. The chain employs TRBV6-1 and TRBJ2-7; 9 bases are shared with TRBD2. CDR3 length: 15 residues. J gave up 0 bases and V 8 bases, and 8 bases lay outside the gene matches. Germline V lookup: CDR1 MNHNS, CDR2 SASEGT.

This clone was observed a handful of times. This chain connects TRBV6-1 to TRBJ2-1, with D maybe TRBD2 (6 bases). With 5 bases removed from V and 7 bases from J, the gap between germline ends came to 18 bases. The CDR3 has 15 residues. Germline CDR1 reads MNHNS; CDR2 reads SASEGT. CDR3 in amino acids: CASSLNGGWGNEQFF. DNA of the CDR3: TGTGCCAGCAGTCTGAACGGGGGATGGGGAAATGAGCAGTTCTTC.

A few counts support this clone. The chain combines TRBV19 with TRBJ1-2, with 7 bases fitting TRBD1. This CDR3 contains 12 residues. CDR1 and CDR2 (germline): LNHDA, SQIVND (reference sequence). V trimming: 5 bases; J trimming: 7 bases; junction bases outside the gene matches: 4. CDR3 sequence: CASSGQAIGYTF. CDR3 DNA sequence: TGTGCCAGTAGTGGACAGGCGATTGGCTACACCTTC. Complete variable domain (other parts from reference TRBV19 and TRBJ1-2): DGGITQSPKYLFRKEGQNVTLSCEQNLNHDAMYWYRQDPGQGLRLIYYSQIVNDFQKGDIAEGYSVSREKKESFPLTVTSAQKNPTAFYLCASSGQAIGYTFGSGTRLTVV.

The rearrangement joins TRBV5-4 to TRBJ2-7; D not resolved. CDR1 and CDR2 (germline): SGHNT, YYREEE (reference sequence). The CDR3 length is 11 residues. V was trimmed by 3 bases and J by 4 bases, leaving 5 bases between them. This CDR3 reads CASSSTYEQYF. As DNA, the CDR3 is TGTGCCAGCAGCTCTACTTACGAGCAGTACTTC.

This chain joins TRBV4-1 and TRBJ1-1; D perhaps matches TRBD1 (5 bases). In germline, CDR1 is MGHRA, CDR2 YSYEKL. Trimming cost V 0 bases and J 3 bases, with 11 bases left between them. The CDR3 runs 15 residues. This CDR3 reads CASSQDTGQDTEAFF. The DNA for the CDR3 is TGCGCCAGCAGCCAAGATACGGGGCAGGACACTGAAGCTTTCTTT.

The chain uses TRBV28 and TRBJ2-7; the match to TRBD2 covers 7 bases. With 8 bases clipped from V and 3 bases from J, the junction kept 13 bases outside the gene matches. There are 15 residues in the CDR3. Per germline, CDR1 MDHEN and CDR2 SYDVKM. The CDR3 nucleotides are TGTGCCAGCGGGGGGGGGTCGGCGGATAACTACGAGCAGTACTTC. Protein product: CASGGGSADNYEQYF.